The T cell receptor (beta chain) under discussion was sequenced for a study of beta chain features in type 1 diabetes. The overall study: Researchers looked at 95 million to 140 million sorted cells across all samples. General study results and limits: Researchers caution that PCR might favor shorter templates, equally among patients and controls.

Only one heparinised blood draw was taken per donor, and its volume averaged about 116 mL. The V and J ends lost 0 bases and 0 bases respectively, with 7 bases between them. Per the germline V gene, CDR1 is SGDLS and CDR2 is YYNGEE. CDR3 size: 14 residues. The study reverse transcribed the entire isolated RNA, so it sequenced expressed TCRB transcripts. About 3.7 million reads per sample were averaged for naive, central memory and regulatory samples. Using immunoSEQ multiplex PCR, the repertoire was profiled, and TCRdb retains in-frame clones only, with some absent. This table holds hundreds of thousands of clones, approximately 31% found once. As for this clone: What it binds is unknown.

This chain connects TRBV9 to TRBJ2-7; D might be TRBD1 (6 bases). The sequenced sample was naive CD4+ T cells from blood. This receptor was taken from a young man in good health. The DNA of the CDR3 is TGTGCCAGCAGCGTAGCGGGACACTCCTACGAGCAGTACTTC. Translating it yields CASSVAGHSYEQYF.